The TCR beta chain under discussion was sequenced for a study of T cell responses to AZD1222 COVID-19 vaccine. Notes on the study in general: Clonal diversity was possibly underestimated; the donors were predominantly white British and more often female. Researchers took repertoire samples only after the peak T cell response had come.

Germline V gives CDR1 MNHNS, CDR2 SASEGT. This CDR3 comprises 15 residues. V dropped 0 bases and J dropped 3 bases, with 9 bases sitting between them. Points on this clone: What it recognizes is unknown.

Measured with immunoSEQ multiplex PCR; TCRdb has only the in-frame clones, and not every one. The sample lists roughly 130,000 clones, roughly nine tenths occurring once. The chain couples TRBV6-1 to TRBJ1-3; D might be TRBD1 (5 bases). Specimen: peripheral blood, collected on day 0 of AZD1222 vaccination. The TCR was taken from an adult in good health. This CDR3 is CASSEAWGIGNTIYF. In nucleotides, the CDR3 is TGTGCCAGCAGTGAAGCGTGGGGGATTGGAAACACCATATATTTT.